This T cell receptor beta chain was recovered during a study of human CD4 T cells and Enterobacteriaceae. TCRdb's table, derived via immunoSEQ multiplex PCR, lists solely in-frame clones and lacks some. The data hold 25,000 to 30,000 clones, with about 80% observed a single time. Sorting took every CD4+ cell except CD45RA+CCR7+CD95- naive cells, reaching over 95% purity. Germline V gene data show CDR1 as SQVTM and CDR2 as ANQGSEA. V lost 5 bases, J lost 4 bases, and 6 bases stayed unmatched. The CDR3 totals 13 residues. This receptor was taken from a human donor in good health. The chain employs TRBV29-1 and TRBJ2-3; the match to TRBD2 covers 7 bases. Sequenced material: memory CD4+ T cells from blood. In DNA form, the CDR3 reads TGCAGCGTTCGGGGAGGGGTGGCAGATACGCAGTATTTT. It specifies CSVRGGVADTQYF.